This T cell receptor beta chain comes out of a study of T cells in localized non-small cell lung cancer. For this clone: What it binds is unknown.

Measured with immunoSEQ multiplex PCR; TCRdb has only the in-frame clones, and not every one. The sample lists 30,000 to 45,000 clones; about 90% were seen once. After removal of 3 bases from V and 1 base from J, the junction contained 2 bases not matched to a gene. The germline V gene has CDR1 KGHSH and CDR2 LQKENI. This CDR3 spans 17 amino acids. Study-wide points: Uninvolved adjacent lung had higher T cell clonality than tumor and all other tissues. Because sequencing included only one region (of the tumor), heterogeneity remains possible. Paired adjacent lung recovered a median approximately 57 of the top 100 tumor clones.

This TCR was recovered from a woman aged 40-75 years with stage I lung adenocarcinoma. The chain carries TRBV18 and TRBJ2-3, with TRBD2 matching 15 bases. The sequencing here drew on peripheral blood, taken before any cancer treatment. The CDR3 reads CASSPGTSGRRTDTQYF. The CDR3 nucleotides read TGTGCCAGCTCACCTGGGACTAGCGGGAGGCGCACAGATACGCAGTATTTT. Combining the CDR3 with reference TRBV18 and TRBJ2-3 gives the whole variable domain NAGVMQNPRHLVRRRGQEARLRCSPMKGHSHVYWYRQLPEEGLKFMVYLQKENIIDESGMPKERFSAEFPKEGPSILRIQQVVRGDSAAYFCASSPGTSGRRTDTQYFGPGTRLTVL.